This entry lists 24 T cell receptor beta chains sequenced from one sample in a study of blood T cell repertoires in COVID-19. Assay used: immunoSEQ multiplex PCR; TCRdb lists only in-frame clones, some missing. The sample includes around 60,000 clones, about 80% of them seen just once. The sequencing sample was made of peripheral blood. The source is an older man with active or convalescent COVID-19.

To note about this clone: No DNA is shown, since the ends of the CDR3 on it are uncertain; the CDR3 is the one TCRdb lists. The gene calls are TRBV21-1 and TRBJ1-3; the tabulated D call, TRBD1, remains unverified against the DNA. TRBV21-1 is listed as a pseudogene. The CDR3 spans 16 amino acids, including both terminal residues. CDR3 sequence: CASSIRSVASGNTIYF.

The V call is TRBV10-3, the J call TRBJ1-2, with 8 bases matching TRBD1. V shed 4 bases, J shed 7 bases, and the junction held 11 bases outside the gene matches. Germline CDR1 ENHRY, CDR2 SYGVKD. The CDR3 contains 15 residues. In DNA, the CDR3 is TGTGCCATCAGTGCCAGGGACAGGATGGGGACTGGCTACACCTTC. This encodes CAISARDRMGTGYTF.

This chain uses TRBV19 with TRBJ2-3, with D possibly TRBD2 on 5 matching bases. The V end lost 3 bases, the J end lost 2 bases, and 9 bases lay between the germline ends. CDR1 and CDR2 from the germline V gene are LNHDA and SQIVND (reference sequence). The CDR3 totals 14 residues. The CDR3 coding sequence is TGTGCCAGTAGTATGGAGCGGTTCACAGATACGCAGTATTTT. It codes for CASSMERFTDTQYF. The full variable domain, its missing parts supplied by reference TRBV19 and TRBJ2-3, is DGGITQSPKYLFRKEGQNVTLSCEQNLNHDAMYWYRQDPGQGLRLIYYSQIVNDFQKGDIAEGYSVSREKKESFPLTVTSAQKNPTAFYLCASSMERFTDTQYFGPGTRLTVL.

The rearrangement joins TRBV4-1 to TRBJ2-2; 11 positions match TRBD2. Germline V lookup: CDR1 MGHRA, CDR2 YSYEKL. The CDR3 spans 18 residues. Unmatched junction bases numbered 9, after V lost 3 bases and J lost 3 bases. CDR3 amino acids: CASSQASGLAEYTGELFF. Here the CDR3 DNA reads TGCGCCAGCAGCCAGGCCTCGGGACTAGCGGAGTACACCGGGGAGCTGTTTTTT.

CDR3 coding DNA: TGCGCCAGCAAGGAGGTCCGGAACACTGAAGCTTTCTTT. Its translation is CASKEVRNTEAFF. The chain couples TRBV5-1 to TRBJ1-1; D is uncertain. Trimming cost V 6 bases and J 1 base, with 10 bases left between them. The CDR3 length is 13 residues. Germline V gives CDR1 SGHRS, CDR2 YFSETQ. Variable domain in full (rest from reference TRBV5-1 and TRBJ1-1): KAGVTQTPRYLIKTRGQQVTLSCSPISGHRSVSWYQQTPGQGLQFLFEYFSETQRNKGNFPGRFSGRQFSNSRSEMNVSTLELGDSALYLCASKEVRNTEAFFGQGTRLTVV.

The chain employs TRBV28 and TRBJ2-3, with 9 positions matching TRBD2. V shed 2 bases, J shed 0 bases, and the junction held 3 bases outside the gene matches. Per germline, CDR1 MDHEN and CDR2 SYDVKM. The CDR3 sequence is 16 residues long. CDR3 DNA sequence: TGTGCCAGCAGTTTACTGACTAGCGGAAGCACAGATACGCAGTATTTT. Its protein is CASSLLTSGSTDTQYF. Based on the CDR3 plus reference TRBV28 and TRBJ2-3, the full variable domain is DVKVTQSSRYLVKRTGEKVFLECVQDMDHENMFWYRQDPGLGLRLIYFSYDVKMKEKGDIPEGYSVSREKKERFSLILESASTNQTSMYLCASSLLTSGSTDTQYFGPGTRLTVL.

This clone appeared once. The chain recombines TRBV18 with TRBJ2-1; D not resolved. Germline-derived CDR1 and CDR2 are KGHSH and LQKENI. This CDR3 has 13 amino acids. Deletions cut 3 bases from V and 6 bases from J, with 9 bases between. Here the CDR3 DNA reads TGTGCCAGCTCACCTGGGCTCGTCAATGAGCAGTTCTTC. Its protein product is CASSPGLVNEQFF.

The chain carries TRBV9 and TRBJ2-7; TRBD1 is a possible D gene (6 bases). This CDR3 is built from 18 residues. V was shortened by 4 bases and J by 5 bases, with 28 bases between the two germline ends. Germline-derived CDR1 and CDR2 are SGDLS and YYNGEE. CDR3 amino acids: CASSSQTGIGLYLHEQYF. In DNA, the CDR3 is TGTGCCAGCAGCTCCCAGACAGGAATCGGTTTATATCTACACGAGCAGTACTTC.

The chain recombines TRBV3-1 (or the pseudogene TRBV3-2) with TRBJ2-3; 14 nucleotides align to TRBD2. This CDR3 has 19 residues. V lost 0 bases to trimming and J lost 5 bases; unmatched junction nucleotides: 10. The germline gives CDR1 LGHDT, CDR2 YNNKEL (reference sequence). The CDR3 DNA is TGTGCCAGCAGCCAAGATCTGACTAGCGGGGGGGCCCTGGGAGATACGCAGTATTTT. Its protein is CASSQDLTSGGALGDTQYF.

This chain links TRBV28 with TRBJ2-1; perhaps TRBD2 as D (5 bases). Germline V gene data show CDR1 as MDHEN and CDR2 as SYDVKM. This CDR3 region has 14 residues. V was pared by 3 bases and J by 2 bases, with 8 bases between. The CDR3 loop is CASSFDGTYNEQFF. CDR3 sequence (DNA): TGTGCCAGCAGTTTTGACGGGACCTACAATGAGCAGTTCTTC.

The chain uses TRBV10-3 and TRBJ2-2; unclear D gene. The germline V gene has CDR1 ENHRY and CDR2 SYGVKD. The CDR3 has 16 residues. Trimming pared 2 bases from V and 0 bases from J, leaving 10 bases between. CDR3 protein: CAISEVSIANTGELFF. The DNA of the CDR3 is TGTGCCATCAGTGAGGTGTCGATAGCGAACACCGGGGAGCTGTTTTTT.

The V call is TRBV11-2, the J call TRBJ1-5; 7 bases fit TRBD1. The CDR3 extends over 14 amino acids. Per germline, CDR1 SGHAT and CDR2 FQNNGV. Trimming cost V 5 bases and J 4 bases; bases outside gene matches: 5. For the CDR3, the DNA is TGTGCCAGCAGCCCTACAGGGGTTAATCAGCCCCAGCATTTT. Translation gives CASSPTGVNQPQHF.

The J gene is TRBJ2-3, the V gene TRBV4-3; 14 nucleotides line up with TRBD2. V lost 0 bases to trimming and J lost 5 bases; unmatched junction nucleotides: 1. The CDR3 is 16 residues long. CDR1 LGHNA and CDR2 YSLEER come from the germline V gene. The CDR3 region has the DNA TGCGCCAGCAGCCAAGAGGGACTAGCGGGAGTAGATACGCAGTATTTT. It yields the protein CASSQEGLAGVDTQYF.

The rearrangement joins TRBV12-5 to TRBJ1-5; unclear D gene. Trimming removed 1 base from V and 7 bases from J, with 8 bases in between. CDR1 LGHNT and CDR2 FRNRAP come from the germline V gene. CDR3 length: 13 amino acids. This chain's CDR3 is CASGLDDLQPQHF. The CDR3 DNA sequence: TGTGCTAGTGGTTTGGACGACTTGCAGCCCCAGCATTTT.

The V and J genes are TRBV7-9 and TRBJ1-1; D remains unclear. Germline V gene data show CDR1 as SEHNR and CDR2 as FQNEAQ (reference sequence). The CDR3 has 14 residues. The V and J ends lost 2 bases and 2 bases respectively, with 9 bases between them. CDR3 amino acids: CASSLRGINTEAFF. The DNA for the CDR3 is TGTGCCAGCAGCTTAAGAGGGATTAACACTGAAGCTTTCTTT.

V gene TRBV4-2 combines with J gene TRBJ2-2; 11 positions agree with TRBD2. Trimming cost V 0 bases and J 7 bases; bases outside gene matches: 7. Germline-derived CDR1 and CDR2 are LGHNA and YNFKEQ. The CDR3 covers 17 residues. In DNA, the CDR3 is TGTGCCAGCAGCCAAGAGGTTAGCGGGGGGGCCATCGGGGAGCTGTTTTTT. It codes for CASSQEVSGGAIGELFF.

V is TRBV4-1 and J is TRBJ2-3; TRBD2 matches 7 bases. V gave up 4 bases and J gave up 1 base; unmatched junction bases: 5. The CDR3 totals 15 residues. Germline V gives CDR1 MGHRA, CDR2 YSYEKL. In nucleotides, the CDR3 is TGCGCCAGCAGCCGCTTTCGGGGGGGCACAGATACGCAGTATTTT. It codes for CASSRFRGGTDTQYF.

The genes are TRBV4-3 and TRBJ2-7; possibly TRBD1 for D (7 bases). The CDR3 spans 16 residues. Germline CDR1 reads LGHNA; CDR2 reads YSLEER. The ends were cut back, 0 bases at V and 3 bases at J, with 15 bases in the middle. This CDR3 reads CASSQEMAQGGYEQYF. CDR3 DNA sequence: TGCGCCAGCAGCCAAGAGATGGCGCAGGGGGGCTACGAGCAGTACTTC.

The rearrangement joins TRBV5-4 to TRBJ2-5, with 11 bases lining up with TRBD2. V lost 2 bases to trimming and J lost 5 bases; unmatched junction nucleotides: 8. Germline V gene data show CDR1 as SGHNT and CDR2 as YYREEE (reference sequence). The CDR3 has 16 amino acids. DNA for the CDR3: TGTGCCAGCAGCTTAGGTTTAGCGGGAGGGCCCGAGACCCAGTACTTC. It specifies CASSLGLAGGPETQYF.

The V call is TRBV19, the J call TRBJ2-3, with a possible D match to TRBD1 (5 bases). This CDR3 comprises 14 residues. V lost 7 bases to trimming and J lost 1 base, with 12 bases between them. CDR1 LNHDA and CDR2 SQIVND come from the germline V gene (reference sequence). The CDR3 DNA sequence: TGTGCCAGTACTACAGGAAGAGGCACAGATACGCAGTATTTT. Amino acids: CASTTGRGTDTQYF.

The V and J genes are TRBV4-3 and TRBJ1-1; TRBD1 matches 8 bases. In germline, CDR1 is LGHNA, CDR2 YSLEER. V lost 0 bases to trimming and J lost 6 bases; unmatched junction nucleotides: 9. The CDR3 consists of 16 residues. CDR3 protein: CASSQDQGAGVAEAFF. The CDR3 DNA reads TGCGCCAGCAGCCAAGACCAGGGGGCGGGTGTGGCTGAAGCTTTCTTT.

The J gene is TRBJ1-6, the V gene TRBV5-1, with D maybe TRBD1 (6 bases). Trimming cost V 0 bases and J 3 bases, with 16 bases left between them. Germline assignment: CDR1 SGHRS and CDR2 YFSETQ. CDR3 length: 18 residues. CDR3 residues: CASSLELGTSGYNSPLHF. The CDR3 DNA is TGCGCCAGCAGCTTGGAACTTGGGACATCCGGCTATAATTCACCCCTCCACTTT.

The chain couples TRBV27 to TRBJ2-7, with 7 nucleotides matching TRBD2. This CDR3 comprises 14 residues. The germline gives CDR1 MNHEY, CDR2 SMNVEV (reference sequence). V trimming: 5 bases; J trimming: 3 bases; junction bases outside the gene matches: 7. The CDR3 coding sequence is TGTGCCAGCAGTAAATGGTCGGGAGGCTACGAGCAGTACTTC. Residues: CASSKWSGGYEQYF.

This rearrangement joins TRBV3-1 (or the pseudogene TRBV3-2) to TRBJ2-7; no clear D gene. V was shortened by 2 bases and J by 5 bases, with 4 bases between the two germline ends. This CDR3 contains 11 residues. From germline, CDR1 is LGHDT and CDR2 YNNKEL (reference sequence). CDR3 sequence: CASSQSNEQYF. The CDR3 region has the DNA TGTGCCAGCAGCCAATCAAACGAGCAGTACTTC.